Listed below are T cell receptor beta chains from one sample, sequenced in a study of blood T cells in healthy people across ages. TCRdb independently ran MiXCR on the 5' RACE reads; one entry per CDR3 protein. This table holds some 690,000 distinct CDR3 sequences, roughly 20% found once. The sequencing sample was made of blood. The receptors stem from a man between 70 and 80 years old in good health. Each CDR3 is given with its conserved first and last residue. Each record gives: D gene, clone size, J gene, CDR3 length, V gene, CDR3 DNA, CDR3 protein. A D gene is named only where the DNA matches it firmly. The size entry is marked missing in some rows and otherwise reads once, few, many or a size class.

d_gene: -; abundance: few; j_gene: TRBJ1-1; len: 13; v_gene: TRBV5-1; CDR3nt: TGCGCCAGCAGCCAGGCAGAGAACACTGAAGCTTTCTTT; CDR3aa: CASSQAENTEAFF
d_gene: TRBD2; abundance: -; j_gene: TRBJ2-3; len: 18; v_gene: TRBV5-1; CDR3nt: TGCGCCAGCAGCTTGGGCCGGAGCGGGGCGGTGAGCACAGATACGCAGTATTTT; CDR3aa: CASSLGRSGAVSTDTQYF
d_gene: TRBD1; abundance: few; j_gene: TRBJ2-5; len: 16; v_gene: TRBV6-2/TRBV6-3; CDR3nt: TGTGCCAGCAGTCGCCCCGGGACAGTCATGGGGGAGACCCAGTACTTC; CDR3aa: CASSRPGTVMGETQYF
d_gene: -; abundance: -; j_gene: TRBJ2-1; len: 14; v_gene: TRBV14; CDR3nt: TGTGCCAGCAGCCAAGAAATGCGGTCCCTTGAGCAGTTCTTC; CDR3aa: CASSQEMRSLEQFF
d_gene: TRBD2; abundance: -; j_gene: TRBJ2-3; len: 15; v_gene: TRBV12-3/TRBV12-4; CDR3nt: TGTGCCAGCAGCTATAGGACTGGCGGGAGAGATACGCAGTATTTT; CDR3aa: CASSYRTGGRDTQYF
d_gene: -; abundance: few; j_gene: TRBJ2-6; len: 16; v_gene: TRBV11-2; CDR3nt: TGTGCCAGCAGCTTTATGAGGGGGTCTGGGGCCAACGTCCTGACTTTC; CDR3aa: CASSFMRGSGANVLTF
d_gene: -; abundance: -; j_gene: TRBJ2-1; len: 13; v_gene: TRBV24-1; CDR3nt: TGCGCCACCAGTGACTATTCTAGCAATGAGCAGTTCTTC; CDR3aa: CATSDYSSNEQFF
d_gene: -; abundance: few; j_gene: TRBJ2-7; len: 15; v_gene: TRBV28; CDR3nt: TGTGCCAGCAACAAAGGAGGGACGGCTACCTACGAGCAGTACTTC; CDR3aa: CASNKGGTATYEQYF
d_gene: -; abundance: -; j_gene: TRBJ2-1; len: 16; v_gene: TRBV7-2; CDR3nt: TGTGCCAGCAGCTCGGCTTCCAGGACAACCTACAATGAGCAGTTCTTC; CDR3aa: CASSSASRTTYNEQFF
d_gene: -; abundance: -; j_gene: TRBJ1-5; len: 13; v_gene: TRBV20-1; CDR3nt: TGCAGTGCTAGTTTCCAGGCCAATCAGCCTCAGCATTTT; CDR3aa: CSASFQANQPQHF
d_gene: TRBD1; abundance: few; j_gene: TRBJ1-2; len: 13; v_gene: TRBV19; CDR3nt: TGTGCCAGCCGGGACAGGGGGGACTATGGCTACACCTTC; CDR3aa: CASRDRGDYGYTF
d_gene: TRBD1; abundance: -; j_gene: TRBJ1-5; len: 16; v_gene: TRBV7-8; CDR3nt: TGTGCCAGCAGCTTAGTTGCAGGGGGGGTCAATCAGCCCCAGCATTTT; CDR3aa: CASSLVAGGVNQPQHF
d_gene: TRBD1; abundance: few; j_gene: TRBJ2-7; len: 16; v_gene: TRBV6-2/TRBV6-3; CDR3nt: TGTGCCAGCAGCCGTCGGACAATGGACAGGGGGTACGAGCAGTACTTC; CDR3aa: CASSRRTMDRGYEQYF
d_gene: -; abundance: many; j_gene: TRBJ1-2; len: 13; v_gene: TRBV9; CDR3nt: TGTGCCAGCAGCCAGACAGAAAACTATGGCTACACCTTC; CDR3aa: CASSQTENYGYTF
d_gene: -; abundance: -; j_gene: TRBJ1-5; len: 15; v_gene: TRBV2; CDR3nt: TGTGCCAGCAGTTATACACGAGATAGCAATCAGCCCCAGCATTTT; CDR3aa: CASSYTRDSNQPQHF
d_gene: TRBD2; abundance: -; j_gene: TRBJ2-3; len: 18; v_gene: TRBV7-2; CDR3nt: TGTGCCAGCAGCTCCTCAGGTTTTGGGAGCGGGATCACAGATACGCAGTATTTT; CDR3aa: CASSSSGFGSGITDTQYF
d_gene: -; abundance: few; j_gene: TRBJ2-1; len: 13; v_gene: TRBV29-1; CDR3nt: TGCAGCTCTGACCGGGACAACTACAATGAGCAGTTCTTC; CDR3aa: CSSDRDNYNEQFF
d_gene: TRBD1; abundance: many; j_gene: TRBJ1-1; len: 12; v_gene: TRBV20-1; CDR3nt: TGCAGTGCCACGGGACAGGGAACAATCGCTTTCTTT; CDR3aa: CSATGQGTIAFF
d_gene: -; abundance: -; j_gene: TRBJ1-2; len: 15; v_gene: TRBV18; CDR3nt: TGTGCCAGCTCACTCCTCACGGACCAAAACTATGGCTACACCTTC; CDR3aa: CASSLLTDQNYGYTF
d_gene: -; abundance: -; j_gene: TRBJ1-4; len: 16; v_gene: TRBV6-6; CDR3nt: TGTGCCAGCAGTTACGGAAGGACCGCAACTAATGAAAAACTGTTTTTT; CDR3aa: CASSYGRTATNEKLFF
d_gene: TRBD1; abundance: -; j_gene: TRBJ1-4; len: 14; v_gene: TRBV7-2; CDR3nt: TGTGCCAGCAGACCAGAGGGACAGCACGAAAAACTGTTTTTT; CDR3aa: CASRPEGQHEKLFF
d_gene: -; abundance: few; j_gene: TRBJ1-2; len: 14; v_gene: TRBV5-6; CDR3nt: TGTGCCAGCAGCTTGGGGGGGCGCGCTGTTGGCTACACCTTC; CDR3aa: CASSLGGRAVGYTF
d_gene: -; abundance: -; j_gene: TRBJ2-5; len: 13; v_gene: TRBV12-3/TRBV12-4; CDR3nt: TGTGCCATCAGTGAGGTGGCCCAAGAGACCCAGTACTTC; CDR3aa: CAISEVAQETQYF
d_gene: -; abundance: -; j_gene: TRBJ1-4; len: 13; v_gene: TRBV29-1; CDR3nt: TGCAGCGTTGAGGTAGACAATCATGAAAAACTGGTTTTT; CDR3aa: CSVEVDNHEKLVF
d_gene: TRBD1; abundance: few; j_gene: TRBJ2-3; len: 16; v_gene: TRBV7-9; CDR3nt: TGTGCCAGCAGCTTAGCACAAATACAGGGGGCAGATACGCAGTATTTT; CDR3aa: CASSLAQIQGADTQYF
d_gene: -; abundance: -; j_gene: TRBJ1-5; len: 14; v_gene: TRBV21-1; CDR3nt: TGTGCCAGCAGGTGGGGTCTTAGCAATCAGCCCCAGCATTTT; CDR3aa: CASRWGLSNQPQHF
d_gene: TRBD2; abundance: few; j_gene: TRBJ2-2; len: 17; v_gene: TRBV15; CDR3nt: TGTGCCACCAGCACTCGACTAGCGGGAGTGAACACCGGGGAGCTGTTTTTT; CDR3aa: CATSTRLAGVNTGELFF
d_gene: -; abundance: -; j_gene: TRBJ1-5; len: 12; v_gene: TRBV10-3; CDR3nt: TGTGCCACCGGGGATAGCAATCAGCCCCAGCATTTT; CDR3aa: CATGDSNQPQHF
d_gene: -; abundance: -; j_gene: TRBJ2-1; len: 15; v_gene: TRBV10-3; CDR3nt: TGTGCCATCAGTGAGTCACAGGGAGGTGTAAATGAGCAGTTCTTC; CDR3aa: CAISESQGGVNEQFF
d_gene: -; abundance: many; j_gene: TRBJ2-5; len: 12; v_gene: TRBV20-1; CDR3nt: TGCAGTGCTAGGGCAGGGAAAGAGACCCAGTACTTC; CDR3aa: CSARAGKETQYF
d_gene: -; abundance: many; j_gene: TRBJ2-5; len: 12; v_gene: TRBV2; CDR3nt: TGTGCCAGCCAAGGGTCCCAAGAGACCCAGTACTTC; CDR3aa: CASQGSQETQYF
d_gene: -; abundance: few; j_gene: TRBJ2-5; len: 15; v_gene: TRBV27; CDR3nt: TGTGCCAGCAGTAGAGATAGCGGAACTCAAGAGACCCAGTACTTC; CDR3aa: CASSRDSGTQETQYF
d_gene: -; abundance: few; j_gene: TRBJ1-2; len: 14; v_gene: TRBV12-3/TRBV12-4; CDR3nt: TGTGCCAGCAGTTTTAACAGGGAAGGCTATGGCTACACCTTC; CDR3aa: CASSFNREGYGYTF
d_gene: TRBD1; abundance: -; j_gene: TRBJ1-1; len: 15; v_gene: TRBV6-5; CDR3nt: TGTGCCAGCAGTTACCTCCGGACAGGGGGCACTGAAGCTTTCTTT; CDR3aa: CASSYLRTGGTEAFF
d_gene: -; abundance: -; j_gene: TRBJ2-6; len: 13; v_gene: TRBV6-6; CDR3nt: TGTGCCAGCGTGGGTGCTGGGGCCAACGTCCTGACTTTC; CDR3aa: CASVGAGANVLTF
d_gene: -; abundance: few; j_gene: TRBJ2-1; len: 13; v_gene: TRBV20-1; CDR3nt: TGCAGTGCTAAACCGGGCGGGTTGAATGAGCAGTTCTTC; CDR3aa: CSAKPGGLNEQFF
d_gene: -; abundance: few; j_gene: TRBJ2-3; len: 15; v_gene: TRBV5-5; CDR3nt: TGTGCCAGCAGCTTGCGGCCAAATGGGGCAGATACGCAGTATTTT; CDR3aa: CASSLRPNGADTQYF
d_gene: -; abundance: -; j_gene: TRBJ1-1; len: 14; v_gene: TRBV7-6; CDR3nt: TGTGCCAGCAGCTCCCCGGGGGTTGACACTGAAGCTTTCTTT; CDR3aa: CASSSPGVDTEAFF
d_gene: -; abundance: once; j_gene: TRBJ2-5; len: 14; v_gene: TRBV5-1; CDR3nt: TGCGCCAGCAGCTTGGCCACGGAGGGAGGGACCCAGTACTTC; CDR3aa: CASSLATEGGTQYF
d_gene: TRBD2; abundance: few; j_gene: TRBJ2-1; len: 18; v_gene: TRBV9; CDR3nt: TGTGCCAGCAGCGTAGCGACACTAGCGGGGCCCTCCTACAATGAGCAGTTCTTC; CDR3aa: CASSVATLAGPSYNEQFF
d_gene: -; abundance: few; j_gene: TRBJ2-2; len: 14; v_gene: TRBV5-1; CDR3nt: TGCGCCAGCAGCGTGGACCCCAACACCGGGGAGCTGTTTTTT; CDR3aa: CASSVDPNTGELFF
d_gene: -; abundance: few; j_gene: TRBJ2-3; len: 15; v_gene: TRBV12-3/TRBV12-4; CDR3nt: TGTGCCAGCAGACCGGGCTCGGGGCGCACAGATACGCAGTATTTT; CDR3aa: CASRPGSGRTDTQYF
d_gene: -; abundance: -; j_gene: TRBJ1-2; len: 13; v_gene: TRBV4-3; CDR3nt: TGCGCCAGCAGCCAGGATGGGTGGAATGGCTACACCTTC; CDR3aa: CASSQDGWNGYTF
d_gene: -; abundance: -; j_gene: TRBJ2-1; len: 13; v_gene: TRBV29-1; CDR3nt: TGCAGCGCACAACCACAGGGAGGAAATGAGCAGTTCTTC; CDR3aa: CSAQPQGGNEQFF
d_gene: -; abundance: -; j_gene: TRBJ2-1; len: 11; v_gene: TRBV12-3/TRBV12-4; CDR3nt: TGTGCCAGCAGTACGGGCAATAATCCCTTCTTC; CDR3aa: CASSTGNNPFF
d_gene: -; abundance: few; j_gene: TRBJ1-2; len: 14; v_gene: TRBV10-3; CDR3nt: TGTGCCATCAGTGGTGGACAGCACGACTATGGCTACACCTTC; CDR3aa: CAISGGQHDYGYTF
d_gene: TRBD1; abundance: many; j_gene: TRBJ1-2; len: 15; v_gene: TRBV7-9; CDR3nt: TGTGCCAGCAGCTTAGCGCCGGCGACAGGGACTGGCTACACCTTC; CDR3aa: CASSLAPATGTGYTF
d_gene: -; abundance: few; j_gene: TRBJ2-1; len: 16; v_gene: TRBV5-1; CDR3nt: TGCGCCAGCAGCTTAGCTTCCGGGACTCCTTCCAATGAGCAGTTCTTC; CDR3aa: CASSLASGTPSNEQFF
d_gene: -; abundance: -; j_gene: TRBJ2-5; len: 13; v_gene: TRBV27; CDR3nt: TGTGCCAGCAGTAGGTCGCCCCGGGAGACCCAGTACTTC; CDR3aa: CASSRSPRETQYF
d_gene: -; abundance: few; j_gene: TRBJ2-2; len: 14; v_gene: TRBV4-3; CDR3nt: TGCGCCAGCAGCCAAGAAAGGGGCACCGGGGAGCTGTTTTTT; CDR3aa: CASSQERGTGELFF
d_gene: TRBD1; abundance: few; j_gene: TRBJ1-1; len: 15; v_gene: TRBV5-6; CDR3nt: TGTGCCAGCAGCTTGTTCGGGACAGGGGAGACTGAAGCTTTCTTT; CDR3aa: CASSLFGTGETEAFF
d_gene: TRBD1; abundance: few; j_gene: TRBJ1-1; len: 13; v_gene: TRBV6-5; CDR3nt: TGTGCCAGCAATCCGGGACAGGGGTTAATCGCTTTCTTT; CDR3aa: CASNPGQGLIAFF
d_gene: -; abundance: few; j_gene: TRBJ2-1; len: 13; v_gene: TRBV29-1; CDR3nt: TGCAGCGTCCGGTGGGGTGGGGTCAATGAGCAGTTCTTC; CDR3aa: CSVRWGGVNEQFF
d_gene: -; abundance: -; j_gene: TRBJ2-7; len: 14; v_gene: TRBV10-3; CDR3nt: TGTGCCATCAGTGAAGGTTGGAGAACCTACGAGCAGTACTTC; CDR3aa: CAISEGWRTYEQYF
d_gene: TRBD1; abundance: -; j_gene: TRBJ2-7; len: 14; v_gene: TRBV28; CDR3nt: TGTGCCAGCAGTTTGCCGGGACAGGGGTTGCCGCAGTACTTC; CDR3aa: CASSLPGQGLPQYF